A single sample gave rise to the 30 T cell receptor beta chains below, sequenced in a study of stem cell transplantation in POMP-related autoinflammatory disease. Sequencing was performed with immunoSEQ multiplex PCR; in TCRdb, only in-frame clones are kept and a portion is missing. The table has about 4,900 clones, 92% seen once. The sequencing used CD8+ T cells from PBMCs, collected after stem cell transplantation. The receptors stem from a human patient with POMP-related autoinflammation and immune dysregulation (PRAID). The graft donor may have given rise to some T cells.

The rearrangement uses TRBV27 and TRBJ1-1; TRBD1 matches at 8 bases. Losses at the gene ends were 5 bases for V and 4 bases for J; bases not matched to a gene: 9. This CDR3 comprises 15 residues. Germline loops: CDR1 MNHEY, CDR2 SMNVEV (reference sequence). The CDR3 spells CASSPQTGAPTEAFF. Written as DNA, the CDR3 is TGTGCCAGCAGTCCCCAGACAGGGGCGCCCACTGAAGCTTTCTTT.

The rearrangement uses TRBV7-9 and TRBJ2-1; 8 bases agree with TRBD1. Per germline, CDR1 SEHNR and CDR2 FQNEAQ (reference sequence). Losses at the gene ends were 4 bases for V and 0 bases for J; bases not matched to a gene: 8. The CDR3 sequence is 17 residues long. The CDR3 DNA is TGTGCCAGCAGCTCATCGACGACAGGGGACTCCTACAATGAGCAGTTCTTC. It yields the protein CASSSSTTGDSYNEQFF.

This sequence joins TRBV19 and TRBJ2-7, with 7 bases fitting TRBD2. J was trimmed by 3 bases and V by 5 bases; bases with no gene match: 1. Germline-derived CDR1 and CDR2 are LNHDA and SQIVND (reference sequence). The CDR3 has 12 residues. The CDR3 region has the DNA TGTGCCAGTAGTCCGGGGGGCTACGAGCAGTACTTC. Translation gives CASSPGGYEQYF.

The CDR3 bases are TGTGCCAGCAGCCCGCACAGGGGGCTTAATGAAAAACTGTTTTTT. Translation gives CASSPHRGLNEKLFF. This chain uses TRBV5-6 with TRBJ1-4; TRBD1 aligns across 9 bases. The CDR3 is made up of 15 amino acids. Unmatched junction bases numbered 5, after V lost 4 bases and J lost 4 bases. The V gene's germline CDR1 is SGHDT and CDR2 YYEEEE.

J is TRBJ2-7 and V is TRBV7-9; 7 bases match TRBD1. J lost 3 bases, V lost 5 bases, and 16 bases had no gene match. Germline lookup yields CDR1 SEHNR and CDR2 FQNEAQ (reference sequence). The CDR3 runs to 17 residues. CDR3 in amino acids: CASSPTILTGNIYEQYF. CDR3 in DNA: TGTGCCAGCAGCCCTACTATCCTGACAGGGAATATCTACGAGCAGTACTTC.

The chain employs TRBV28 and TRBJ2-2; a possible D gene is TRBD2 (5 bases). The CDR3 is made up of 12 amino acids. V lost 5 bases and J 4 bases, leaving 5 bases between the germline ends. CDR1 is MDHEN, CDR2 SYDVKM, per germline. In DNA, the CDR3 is TGTGCCAGCAGTGCGGGCACCGGGGAGCTGTTTTTT. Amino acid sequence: CASSAGTGELFF.

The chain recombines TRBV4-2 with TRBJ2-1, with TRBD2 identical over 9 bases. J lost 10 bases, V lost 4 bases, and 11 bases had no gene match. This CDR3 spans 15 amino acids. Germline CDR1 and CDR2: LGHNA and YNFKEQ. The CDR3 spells CASSLLTGTSPEQFF. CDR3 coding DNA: TGTGCCAGCAGCCTCCTCACCGGGACTAGCCCGGAGCAGTTCTTC.

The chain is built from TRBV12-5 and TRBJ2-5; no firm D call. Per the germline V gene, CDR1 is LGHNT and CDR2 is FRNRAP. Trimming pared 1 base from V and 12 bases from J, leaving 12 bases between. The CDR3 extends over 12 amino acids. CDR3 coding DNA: TGTGCTAGTGGTTTGGAGACCCCTGAAAAGTACTTC. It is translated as CASGLETPEKYF.

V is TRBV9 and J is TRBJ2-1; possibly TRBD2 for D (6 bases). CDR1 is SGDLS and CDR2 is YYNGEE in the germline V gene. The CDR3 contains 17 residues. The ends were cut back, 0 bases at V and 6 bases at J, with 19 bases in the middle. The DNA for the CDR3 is TGTGCCAGCAGCGTAGCTACAGAGGAGGGCTTGGGCAATGAGCAGTTCTTC. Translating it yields CASSVATEEGLGNEQFF. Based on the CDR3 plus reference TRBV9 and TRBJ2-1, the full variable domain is DSGVTQTPKHLITATGQRVTLRCSPRSGDLSVYWYQQSLDQGLQFLIQYYNGEERAKGNILERFSAQQFPDLHSELNLSSLELGDSALYFCASSVATEEGLGNEQFFGPGTRLTVL.

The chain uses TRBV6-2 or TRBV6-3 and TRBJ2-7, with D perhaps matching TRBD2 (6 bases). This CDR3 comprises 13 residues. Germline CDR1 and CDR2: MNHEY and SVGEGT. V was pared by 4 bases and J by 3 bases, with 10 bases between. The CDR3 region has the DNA TGTGCCAGCAGTTCGACTAGTTACTACGAGCAGTACTTC. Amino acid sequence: CASSSTSYYEQYF.

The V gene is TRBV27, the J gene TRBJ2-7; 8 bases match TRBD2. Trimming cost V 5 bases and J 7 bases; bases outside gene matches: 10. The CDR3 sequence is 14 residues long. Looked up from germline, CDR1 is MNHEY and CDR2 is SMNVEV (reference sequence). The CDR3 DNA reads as TGTGCCAGCAGTATACGCGGAGCGGGAGTGGAGCAGTACTTC. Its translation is CASSIRGAGVEQYF.

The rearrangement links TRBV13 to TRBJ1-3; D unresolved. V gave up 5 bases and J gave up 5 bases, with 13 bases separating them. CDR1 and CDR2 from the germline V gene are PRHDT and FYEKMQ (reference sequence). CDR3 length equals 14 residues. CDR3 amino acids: CASSHGRSRNTIYF. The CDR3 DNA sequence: TGTGCCAGCAGCCACGGAAGGAGCCGAAACACCATATATTTT.

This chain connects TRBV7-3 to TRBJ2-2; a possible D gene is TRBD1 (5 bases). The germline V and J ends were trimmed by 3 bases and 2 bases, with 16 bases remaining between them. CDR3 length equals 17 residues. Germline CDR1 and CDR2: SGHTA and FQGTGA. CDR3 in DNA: TGTGCCAGCAGCTTCCGGACACCTCATTTTAACACCGGGGAGCTGTTTTTT. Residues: CASSFRTPHFNTGELFF.

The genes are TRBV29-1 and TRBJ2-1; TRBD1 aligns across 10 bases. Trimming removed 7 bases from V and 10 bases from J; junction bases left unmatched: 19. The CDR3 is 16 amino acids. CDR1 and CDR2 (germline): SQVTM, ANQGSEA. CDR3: CSAAVVRDRGLTEQFF. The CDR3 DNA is TGCAGCGCTGCCGTAGTTAGGGACAGGGGACTTACCGAGCAGTTCTTC.

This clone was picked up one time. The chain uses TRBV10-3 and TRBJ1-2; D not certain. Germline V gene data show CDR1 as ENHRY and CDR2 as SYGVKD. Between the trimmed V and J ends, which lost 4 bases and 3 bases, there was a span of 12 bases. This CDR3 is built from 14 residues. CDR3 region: CAISVDTSDYGYTF. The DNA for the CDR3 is TGTGCCATCAGTGTTGACACGTCAGACTATGGCTACACCTTC.

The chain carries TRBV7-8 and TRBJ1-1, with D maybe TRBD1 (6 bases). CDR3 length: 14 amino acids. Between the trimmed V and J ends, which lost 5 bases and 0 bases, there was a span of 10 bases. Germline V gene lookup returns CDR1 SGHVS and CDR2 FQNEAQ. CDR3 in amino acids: CASSVEGVNTEAFF. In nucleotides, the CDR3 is TGTGCCAGCAGCGTCGAGGGGGTGAACACTGAAGCTTTCTTT.

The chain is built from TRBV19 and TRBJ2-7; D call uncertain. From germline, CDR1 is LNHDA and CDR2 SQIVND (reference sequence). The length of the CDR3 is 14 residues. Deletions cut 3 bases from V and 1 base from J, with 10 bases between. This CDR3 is CASSMEQTSYEQYF. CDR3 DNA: TGTGCCAGTAGTATGGAACAGACATCCTACGAGCAGTACTTC.

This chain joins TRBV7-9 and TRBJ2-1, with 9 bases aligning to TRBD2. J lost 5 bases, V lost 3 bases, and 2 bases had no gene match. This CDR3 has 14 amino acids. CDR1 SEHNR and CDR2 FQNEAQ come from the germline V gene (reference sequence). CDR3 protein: CASSLVAGDNEQFF. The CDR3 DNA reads TGTGCCAGCAGCTTGGTAGCGGGAGACAATGAGCAGTTCTTC.

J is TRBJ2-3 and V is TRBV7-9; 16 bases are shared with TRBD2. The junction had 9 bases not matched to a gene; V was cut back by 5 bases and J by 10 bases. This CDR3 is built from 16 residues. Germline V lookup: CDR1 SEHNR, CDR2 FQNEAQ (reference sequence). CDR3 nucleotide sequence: TGTGCCAGCAGCCGGGGGTTGGGACTAGCGGGAGGGGCGCAGTATTTT. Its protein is CASSRGLGLAGGAQYF.

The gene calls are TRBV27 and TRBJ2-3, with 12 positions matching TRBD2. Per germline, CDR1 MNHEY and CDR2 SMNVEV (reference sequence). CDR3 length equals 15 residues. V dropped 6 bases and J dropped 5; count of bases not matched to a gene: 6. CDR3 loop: CASRGLAGAVDTQYF. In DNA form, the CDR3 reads TGTGCCAGCAGGGGACTAGCGGGTGCGGTAGATACGCAGTATTTT.

The CDR3 reads CASSDRVSGTEAFF. The DNA of the CDR3 is TGTGCCAGCAGTGACCGGGTGAGCGGCACTGAAGCTTTCTTT. The chain is built from TRBV25-1 and TRBJ1-1; D call uncertain. Germline CDR1 and CDR2: MGHDK and SYGVNS. The CDR3 is 14 residues long. V gave up 3 bases and J gave up 4 bases, with 12 bases separating them.

DNA of the CDR3: TGTGCCAGCAGCTTGGGGGCTAACTACGAGCAGTACTTC. It encodes CASSLGANYEQYF. This chain joins TRBV5-6 and TRBJ2-7, with D unresolved. Germline V gives CDR1 SGHDT, CDR2 YYEEEE. Trimming shortened V by 0 bases and J by 3 bases, and 7 bases separated the two germline ends. This CDR3 comprises 13 residues. Variable domain in full (rest from reference TRBV5-6 and TRBJ2-7): DAGVTQSPTHLIKTRGQQVTLRCSPKSGHDTVSWYQQALGQGPQFIFQYYEEEERQRGNFPDRFSGHQFPNYSSELNVNALLLGDSALYLCASSLGANYEQYFGPGTRLTVT.

The CDR3 is CASVPGAGNTIYF. The CDR3 DNA reads as TGTGCCAGCGTCCCGGGGGCTGGAAACACCATATATTTT. J is TRBJ1-3 and V is TRBV2; D may be TRBD1 (5 bases). CDR3 size: 13 residues. Germline V gene sequence: CDR1 SNHLY, CDR2 FYNNEI. Trimming stripped 8 bases from V and 2 bases from J, with 10 bases between.

This chain's CDR3 is CASSPSGSGNYGYTF. CDR3 sequence (DNA): TGTGCCAGTAGTCCGTCTGGGTCTGGGAACTATGGCTACACCTTC. The V and J genes are TRBV19 and TRBJ1-2; D gene uncertain. This CDR3 is 15 amino acids long. Trimming shortened V by 5 bases and J by 2 bases, and 15 bases separated the two germline ends. Germline CDR1 and CDR2: LNHDA and SQIVND (reference sequence).

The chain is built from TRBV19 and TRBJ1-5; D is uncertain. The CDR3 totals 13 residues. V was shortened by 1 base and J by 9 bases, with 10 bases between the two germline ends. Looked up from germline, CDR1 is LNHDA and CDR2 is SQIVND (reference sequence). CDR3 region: CASSIGLDTPQHF. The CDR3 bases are TGTGCCAGTAGTATAGGATTGGATACGCCCCAGCATTTT.

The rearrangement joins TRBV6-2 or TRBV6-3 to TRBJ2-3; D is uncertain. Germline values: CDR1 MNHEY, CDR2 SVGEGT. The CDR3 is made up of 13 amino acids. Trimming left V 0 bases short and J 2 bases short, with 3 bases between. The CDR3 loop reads CASSYSLTDTQYF. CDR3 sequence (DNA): TGTGCCAGCAGTTACTCCCTCACAGATACGCAGTATTTT.

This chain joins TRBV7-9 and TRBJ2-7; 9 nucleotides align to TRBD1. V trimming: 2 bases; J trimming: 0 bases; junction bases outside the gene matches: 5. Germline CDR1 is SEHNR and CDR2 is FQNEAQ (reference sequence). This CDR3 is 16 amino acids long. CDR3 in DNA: TGTGCCAGCAGCTTAACCAGGACAGGGGACTCCTACGAGCAGTACTTC. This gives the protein CASSLTRTGDSYEQYF.

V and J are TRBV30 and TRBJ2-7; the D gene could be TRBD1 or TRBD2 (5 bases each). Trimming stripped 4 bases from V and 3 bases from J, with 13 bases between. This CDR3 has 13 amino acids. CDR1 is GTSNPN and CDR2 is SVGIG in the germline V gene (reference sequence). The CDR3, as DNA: TGTGCCTGGATCGGGAAGGGGAACTACGAGCAGTACTTC. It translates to CAWIGKGNYEQYF.

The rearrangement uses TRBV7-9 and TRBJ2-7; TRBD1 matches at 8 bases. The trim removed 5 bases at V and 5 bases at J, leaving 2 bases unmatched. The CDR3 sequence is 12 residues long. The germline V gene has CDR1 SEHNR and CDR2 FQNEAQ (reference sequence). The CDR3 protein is CASSVTGDEQYF. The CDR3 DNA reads TGTGCCAGCAGCGTGACAGGGGACGAGCAGTACTTC.

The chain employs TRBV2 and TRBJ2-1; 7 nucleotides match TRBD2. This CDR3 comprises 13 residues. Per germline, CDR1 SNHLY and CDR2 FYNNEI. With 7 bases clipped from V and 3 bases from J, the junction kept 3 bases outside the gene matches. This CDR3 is CASNGLVYNEQFF. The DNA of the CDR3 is TGTGCCAGCAATGGACTAGTCTACAATGAGCAGTTCTTC. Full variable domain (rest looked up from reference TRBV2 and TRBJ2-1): EPEVTQTPSHQVTQMGQEVILRCVPISNHLYFYWYRQILGQKVEFLVSFYNNEISEKSEIFDDQFSVERPDGSNFTLKIRSTKLEDSAMYFCASNGLVYNEQFFGPGTRLTVL.